Sequencing of this T cell receptor beta chain was carried out in a study of shared clonotypes between healthy human individuals. The germline V gene encodes CDR1 SQVTM and CDR2 ANQGSEA. The V segment lost 3 bases and the J segment 5 bases; nucleotides outside the gene matches: 6. The CDR3 consists of 13 residues. A CD45RA-negative memory subset and a CD45RA+ naive subset were separated from the CD4+ cells. The genomic DNA of each subset was split evenly across several immunoSEQ plates. The protocol was immunoSEQ multiplex PCR, while the TCRdb copy is restricted to in-frame clones and leaves out a portion. This sample has approximately 340,000 clones, with 73% found just once.

V and J are TRBV29-1 and TRBJ1-1, with 7 bases aligning to TRBD1. The sequenced sample consisted of memory CD4+ T cells sorted from blood. Stated subset: CD45RA-negative fraction. The sequence was collected from a young man in good health. CDR3 region: CSVETTGWTEAFF. In DNA, the CDR3 is TGCAGCGTTGAGACGACAGGGTGGACTGAAGCTTTCTTT.